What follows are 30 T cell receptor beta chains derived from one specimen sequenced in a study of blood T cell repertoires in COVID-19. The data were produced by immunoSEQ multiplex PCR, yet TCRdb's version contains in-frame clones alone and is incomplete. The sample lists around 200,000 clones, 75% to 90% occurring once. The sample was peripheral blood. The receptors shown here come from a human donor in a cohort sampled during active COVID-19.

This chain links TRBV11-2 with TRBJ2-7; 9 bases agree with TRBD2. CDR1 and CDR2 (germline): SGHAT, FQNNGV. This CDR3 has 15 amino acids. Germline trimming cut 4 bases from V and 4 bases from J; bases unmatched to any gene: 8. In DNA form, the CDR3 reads TGTGCCAGCAGCTCGCTGGGACTAGCTAGGTACGAGCAGTACTTC. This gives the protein CASSSLGLARYEQYF.

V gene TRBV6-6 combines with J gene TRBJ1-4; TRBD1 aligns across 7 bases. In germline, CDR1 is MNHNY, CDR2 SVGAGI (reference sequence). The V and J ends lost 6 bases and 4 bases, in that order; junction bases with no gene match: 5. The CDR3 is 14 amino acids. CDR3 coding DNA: TGTGCCAGCAGCCAACAGGGGAGTAATGAAAAACTGTTTTTT. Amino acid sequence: CASSQQGSNEKLFF.

The CDR3 nucleotides read TGTGCCAGCAGTTTAGCTAGCGGGATTGGCCACGAGCAGTACTTC. It translates to CASSLASGIGHEQYF. This chain joins TRBV28 and TRBJ2-7; 9 bases line up with TRBD2. The CDR3 spans 15 residues. Trimming at V came to 2 bases and at J to 5 bases, leaving 7 bases not matched to a gene. Germline lookup yields CDR1 MDHEN and CDR2 SYDVKM.

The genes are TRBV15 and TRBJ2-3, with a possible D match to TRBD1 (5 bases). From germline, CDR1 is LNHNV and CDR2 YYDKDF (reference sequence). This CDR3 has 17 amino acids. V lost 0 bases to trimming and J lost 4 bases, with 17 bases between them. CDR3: CATSRDVKGLGADTQYF. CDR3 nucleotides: TGTGCCACCAGCAGAGATGTAAAAGGCCTAGGGGCAGATACGCAGTATTTT.

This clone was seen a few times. For the CDR3, the DNA is TGTGCCAGCAGCACCTCGGGACAGGGGAAAACTGAAGCTTTCTTT. Protein: CASSTSGQGKTEAFF. The chain carries TRBV28 and TRBJ1-1; 10 nucleotides line up with TRBD1. This CDR3 is built from 15 residues. The germline V gene encodes CDR1 MDHEN and CDR2 SYDVKM. V was clipped by 6 bases and J by 5 bases; unmatched bases: 9.

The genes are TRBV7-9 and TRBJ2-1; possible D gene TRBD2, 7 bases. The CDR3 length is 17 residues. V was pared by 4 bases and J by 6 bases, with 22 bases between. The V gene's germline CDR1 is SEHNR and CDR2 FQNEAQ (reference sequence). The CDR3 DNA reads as TGTGCCAGCAGCTCAGATTTAAGGGGGAGGGCCTCCAATGAGCAGTTCTTC. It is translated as CASSSDLRGRASNEQFF.

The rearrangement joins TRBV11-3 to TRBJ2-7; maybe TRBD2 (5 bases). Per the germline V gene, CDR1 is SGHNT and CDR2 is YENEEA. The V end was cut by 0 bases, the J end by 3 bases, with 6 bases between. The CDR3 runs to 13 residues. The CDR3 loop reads CASSLDRGYEQYF. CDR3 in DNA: TGTGCCAGCAGCTTAGATCGGGGCTACGAGCAGTACTTC.

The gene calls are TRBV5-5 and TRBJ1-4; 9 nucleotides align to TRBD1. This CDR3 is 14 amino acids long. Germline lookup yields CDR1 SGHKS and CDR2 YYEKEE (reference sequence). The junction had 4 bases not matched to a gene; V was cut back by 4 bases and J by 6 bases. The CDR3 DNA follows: TGTGCCAGCAGCCCGGACAGGGGATATGAAAAACTGTTTTTT. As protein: CASSPDRGYEKLFF.

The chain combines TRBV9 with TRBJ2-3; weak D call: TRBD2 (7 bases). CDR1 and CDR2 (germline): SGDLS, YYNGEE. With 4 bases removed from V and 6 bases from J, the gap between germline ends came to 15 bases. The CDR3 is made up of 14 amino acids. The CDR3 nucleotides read TGTGCCAGCAGCACCCGACGGGGGGCGGATACGCAGTATTTT. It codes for CASSTRRGADTQYF.

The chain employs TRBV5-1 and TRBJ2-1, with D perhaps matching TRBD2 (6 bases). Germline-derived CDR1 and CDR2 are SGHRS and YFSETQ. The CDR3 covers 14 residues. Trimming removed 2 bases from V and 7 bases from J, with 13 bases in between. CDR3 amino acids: CASSFIPSENEQFF. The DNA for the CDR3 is TGCGCCAGCAGCTTTATCCCTAGCGAAAATGAGCAGTTCTTC. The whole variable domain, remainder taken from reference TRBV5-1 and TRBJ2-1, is KAGVTQTPRYLIKTRGQQVTLSCSPISGHRSVSWYQQTPGQGLQFLFEYFSETQRNKGNFPGRFSGRQFSNSRSEMNVSTLELGDSALYLCASSFIPSENEQFFGPGTRLTVL.

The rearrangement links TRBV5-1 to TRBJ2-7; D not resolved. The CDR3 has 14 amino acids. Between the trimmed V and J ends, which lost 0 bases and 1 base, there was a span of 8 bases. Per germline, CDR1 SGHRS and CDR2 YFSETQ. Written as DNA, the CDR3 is TGCGCCAGCAGCTTGGAAACGGTTTCCTACGAGCAGTACTTC. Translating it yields CASSLETVSYEQYF.

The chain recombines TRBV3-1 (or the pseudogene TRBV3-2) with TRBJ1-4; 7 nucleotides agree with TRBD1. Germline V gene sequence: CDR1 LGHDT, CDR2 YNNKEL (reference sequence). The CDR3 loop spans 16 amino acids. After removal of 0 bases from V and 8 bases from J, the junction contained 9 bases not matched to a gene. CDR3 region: CASSQDSLQGGEKLFF. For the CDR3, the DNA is TGTGCCAGCAGCCAAGACAGTTTGCAGGGGGGCGAAAAACTGTTTTTT.

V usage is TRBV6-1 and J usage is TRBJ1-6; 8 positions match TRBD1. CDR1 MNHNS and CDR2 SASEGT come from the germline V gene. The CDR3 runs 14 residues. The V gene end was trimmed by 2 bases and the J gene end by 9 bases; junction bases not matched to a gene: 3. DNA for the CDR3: TGTGCCAGCAGTGAAACAGGGGGGCGTTCACCCCTCCACTTT. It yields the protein CASSETGGRSPLHF.

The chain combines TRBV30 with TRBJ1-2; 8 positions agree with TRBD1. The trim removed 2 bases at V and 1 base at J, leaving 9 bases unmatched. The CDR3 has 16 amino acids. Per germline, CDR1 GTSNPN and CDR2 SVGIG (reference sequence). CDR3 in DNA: TGTGCCTGGAGTCCTCCAGGACAGGGAGGTAACTATGGCTACACCTTC. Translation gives CAWSPPGQGGNYGYTF.

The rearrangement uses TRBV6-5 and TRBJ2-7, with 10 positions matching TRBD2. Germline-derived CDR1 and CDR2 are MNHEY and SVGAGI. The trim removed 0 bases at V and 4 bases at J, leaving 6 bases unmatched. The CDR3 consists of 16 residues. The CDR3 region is CASSYSASGRGYEQYF. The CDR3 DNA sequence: TGTGCCAGCAGTTACTCGGCTAGCGGGAGAGGTTACGAGCAGTACTTC.

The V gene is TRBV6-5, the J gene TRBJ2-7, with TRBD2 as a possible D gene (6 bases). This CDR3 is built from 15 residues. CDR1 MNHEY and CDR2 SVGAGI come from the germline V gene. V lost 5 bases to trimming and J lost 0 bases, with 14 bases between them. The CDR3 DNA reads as TGTGCCAGCAGTCCCCTTAGCGGACTCTCCTACGAGCAGTACTTC. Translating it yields CASSPLSGLSYEQYF.

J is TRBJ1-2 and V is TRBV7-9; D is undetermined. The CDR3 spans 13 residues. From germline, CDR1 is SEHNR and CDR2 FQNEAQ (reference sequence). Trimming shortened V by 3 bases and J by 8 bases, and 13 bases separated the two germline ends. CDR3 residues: CASSFDGSRGYTF. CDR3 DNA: TGTGCCAGCAGCTTTGACGGGAGTCGAGGCTACACCTTC.

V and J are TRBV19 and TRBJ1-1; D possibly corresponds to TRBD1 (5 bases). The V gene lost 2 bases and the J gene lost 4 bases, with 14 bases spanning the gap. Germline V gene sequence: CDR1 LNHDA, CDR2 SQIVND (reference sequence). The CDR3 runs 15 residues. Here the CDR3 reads CASSILTDMSTEAFF. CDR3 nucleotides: TGTGCCAGTAGTATACTGACAGACATGAGCACTGAAGCTTTCTTT.

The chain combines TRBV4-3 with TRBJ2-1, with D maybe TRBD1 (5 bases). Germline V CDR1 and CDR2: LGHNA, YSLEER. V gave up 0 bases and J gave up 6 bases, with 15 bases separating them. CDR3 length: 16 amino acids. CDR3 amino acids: CASSQDHLARGNEQFF. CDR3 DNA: TGCGCCAGCAGCCAAGATCATCTTGCTAGGGGCAATGAGCAGTTCTTC.

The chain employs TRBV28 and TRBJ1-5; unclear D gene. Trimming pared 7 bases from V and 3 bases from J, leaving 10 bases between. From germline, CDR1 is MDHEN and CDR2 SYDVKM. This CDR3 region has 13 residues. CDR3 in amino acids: CASIPQNNQPQHF. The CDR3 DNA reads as TGTGCCAGCATCCCACAGAACAATCAGCCCCAGCATTTT.

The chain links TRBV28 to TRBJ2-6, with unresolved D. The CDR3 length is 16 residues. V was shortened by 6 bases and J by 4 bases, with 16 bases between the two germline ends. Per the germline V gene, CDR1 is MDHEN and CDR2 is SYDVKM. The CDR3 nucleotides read TGTGCCAGCAGCCCCCCCTTAACTTCGGGGGCCAACGTCCTGACTTTC. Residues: CASSPPLTSGANVLTF.

The CDR3 DNA follows: TGTGCCAGCAGCGTAGCGGAGACTAGCGGGAGTGGTGGTACGCAGTATTTT. It yields the protein CASSVAETSGSGGTQYF. The chain is built from TRBV9 and TRBJ2-3; 12 bases are a match to TRBD2. Germline loops: CDR1 SGDLS, CDR2 YYNGEE. This CDR3 has 17 residues. Losses at the gene ends were 0 bases for V and 8 bases for J; bases not matched to a gene: 10.

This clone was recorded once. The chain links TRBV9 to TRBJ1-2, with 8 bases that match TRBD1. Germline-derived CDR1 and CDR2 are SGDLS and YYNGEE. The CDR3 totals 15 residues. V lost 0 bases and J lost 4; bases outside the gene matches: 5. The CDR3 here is CASSVGQGAIYGYTF. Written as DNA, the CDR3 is TGTGCCAGCAGCGTAGGGCAGGGGGCGATCTATGGCTACACCTTC.

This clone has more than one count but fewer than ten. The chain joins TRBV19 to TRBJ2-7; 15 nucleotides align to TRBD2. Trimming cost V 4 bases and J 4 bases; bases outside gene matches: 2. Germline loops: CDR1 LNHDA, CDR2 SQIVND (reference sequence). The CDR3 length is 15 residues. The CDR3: CASSSGTSGRYEQYF. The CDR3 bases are TGTGCCAGTAGTAGTGGGACTAGCGGGAGGTACGAGCAGTACTTC.

Here the CDR3 reads CASSLTGATYEQYF. The CDR3 bases are TGTGCCAGCAGCTTGACAGGGGCCACCTACGAGCAGTACTTC. The chain uses TRBV7-8 and TRBJ2-7, with 8 positions matching TRBD1. CDR3 size: 14 residues. Germline values: CDR1 SGHVS, CDR2 FQNEAQ. J gave up 2 bases and V 3 bases, and 3 bases lay outside the gene matches.

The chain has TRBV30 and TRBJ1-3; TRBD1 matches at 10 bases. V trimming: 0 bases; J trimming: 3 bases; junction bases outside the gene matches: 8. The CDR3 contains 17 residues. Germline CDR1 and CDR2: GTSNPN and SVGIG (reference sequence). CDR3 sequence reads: CAWSVGTGVYSGNTIYF. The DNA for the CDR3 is TGTGCCTGGAGTGTAGGGACAGGGGTGTATAGTGGAAACACCATATATTTT. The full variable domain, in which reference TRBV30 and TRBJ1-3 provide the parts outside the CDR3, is SQTIHQWPATLVQPVGSPLSLECTVEGTSNPNLYWYRQAAGRGLQLLFYSVGIGQISSEVPQNLSASRPQDRQFILSSKKLLLSDSGFYLCAWSVGTGVYSGNTIYFGEGSWLTVV.

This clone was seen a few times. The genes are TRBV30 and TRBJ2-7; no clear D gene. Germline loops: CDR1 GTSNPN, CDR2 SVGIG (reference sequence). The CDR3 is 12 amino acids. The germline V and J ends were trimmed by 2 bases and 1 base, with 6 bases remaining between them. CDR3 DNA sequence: TGTGCCTGGAGTTCCCTTTCCTACGAGCAGTACTTC. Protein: CAWSSLSYEQYF.

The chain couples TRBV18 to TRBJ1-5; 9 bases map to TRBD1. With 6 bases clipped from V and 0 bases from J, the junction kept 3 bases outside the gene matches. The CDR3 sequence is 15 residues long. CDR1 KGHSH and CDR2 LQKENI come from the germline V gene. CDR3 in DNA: TGTGCCAGCTCTGGGACAGGGCATAGCAATCAGCCCCAGCATTTT. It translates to CASSGTGHSNQPQHF.

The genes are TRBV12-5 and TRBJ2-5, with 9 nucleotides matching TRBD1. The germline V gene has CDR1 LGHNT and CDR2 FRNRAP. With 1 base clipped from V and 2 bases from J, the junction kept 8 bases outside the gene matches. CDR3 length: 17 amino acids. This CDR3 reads CASGLAKTGGSQETQYF. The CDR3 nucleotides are TGTGCTAGTGGTTTGGCCAAGACAGGGGGATCGCAAGAGACCCAGTACTTC.

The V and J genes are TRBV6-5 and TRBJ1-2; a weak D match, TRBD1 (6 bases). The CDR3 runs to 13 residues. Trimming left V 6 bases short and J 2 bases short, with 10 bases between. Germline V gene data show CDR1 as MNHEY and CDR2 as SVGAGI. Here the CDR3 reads CASSPQGNYGYTF. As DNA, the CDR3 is TGTGCCAGCAGCCCCCAGGGGAACTATGGCTACACCTTC.